This TCR beta chain was identified in a study of long-term antiretroviral therapy in people with HIV. Study-wide results and limits: Across all time points, the repertoire was dominated by clones that expanded before ART.

This clone was observed once. The antigen is not known. Assay version v3.0 of immunoSEQ was used, and it was run at survey level. The method was immunoSEQ multiplex PCR; TCRdb's version includes in-frame clones alone and lacks a portion of them. The data contain some 29,000 clones, 95% to 98% of them seen just once; the ten biggest clones take up approximately 1.9%. Trimming removed 0 bases at V and 2 bases at J, with 13 bases between. CDR1 SGHRS and CDR2 YFSETQ come from the germline V gene. This CDR3 has 16 amino acids. The V call is TRBV5-1, the J call TRBJ2-3, with D unresolved. This sample comprised unsorted PBMCs, obtained 7.6 years after starting antiretroviral therapy. The clonotype originates from a man aged 25 to 45 with HIV. The CDR3 DNA is TGCGCCAGCAGCTTGGCGGGCCGCCGGGCCACAGATACGCAGTATTTT. It is translated as CASSLAGRRATDTQYF.